The source of this TCR beta chain is a study of OX40 agonist ivuxolimab in advanced cancers. V trimming: 6 bases; J trimming: 4 bases; junction bases outside the gene matches: 12. This CDR3 is built from 16 residues. Looked up from germline, CDR1 is MDHEN and CDR2 is SYDVKM. Only in-frame clones appear in the TCRdb table, and some are missing; sequencing was by immunoSEQ multiplex PCR. There are approximately 90,000 clones in the sample; about 90% occur only once, and under 2% lies in the top ten. Only one count was recorded for this clone. Here the sequenced sample was CD4+ or CD8+ T cells sorted from blood, taken in a trial of the OX40 agonist ivuxolimab. This chain joins TRBV28 and TRBJ2-5; 9 positions match TRBD1. The sequence derives from an adult with an advanced solid tumor such as melanoma, head and neck, liver or kidney cancer. CDR3 sequence reads: CASSPHPGQGGETQYF. The CDR3 bases are TGTGCCAGCAGCCCTCACCCGGGACAGGGAGGAGAGACCCAGTACTTC.